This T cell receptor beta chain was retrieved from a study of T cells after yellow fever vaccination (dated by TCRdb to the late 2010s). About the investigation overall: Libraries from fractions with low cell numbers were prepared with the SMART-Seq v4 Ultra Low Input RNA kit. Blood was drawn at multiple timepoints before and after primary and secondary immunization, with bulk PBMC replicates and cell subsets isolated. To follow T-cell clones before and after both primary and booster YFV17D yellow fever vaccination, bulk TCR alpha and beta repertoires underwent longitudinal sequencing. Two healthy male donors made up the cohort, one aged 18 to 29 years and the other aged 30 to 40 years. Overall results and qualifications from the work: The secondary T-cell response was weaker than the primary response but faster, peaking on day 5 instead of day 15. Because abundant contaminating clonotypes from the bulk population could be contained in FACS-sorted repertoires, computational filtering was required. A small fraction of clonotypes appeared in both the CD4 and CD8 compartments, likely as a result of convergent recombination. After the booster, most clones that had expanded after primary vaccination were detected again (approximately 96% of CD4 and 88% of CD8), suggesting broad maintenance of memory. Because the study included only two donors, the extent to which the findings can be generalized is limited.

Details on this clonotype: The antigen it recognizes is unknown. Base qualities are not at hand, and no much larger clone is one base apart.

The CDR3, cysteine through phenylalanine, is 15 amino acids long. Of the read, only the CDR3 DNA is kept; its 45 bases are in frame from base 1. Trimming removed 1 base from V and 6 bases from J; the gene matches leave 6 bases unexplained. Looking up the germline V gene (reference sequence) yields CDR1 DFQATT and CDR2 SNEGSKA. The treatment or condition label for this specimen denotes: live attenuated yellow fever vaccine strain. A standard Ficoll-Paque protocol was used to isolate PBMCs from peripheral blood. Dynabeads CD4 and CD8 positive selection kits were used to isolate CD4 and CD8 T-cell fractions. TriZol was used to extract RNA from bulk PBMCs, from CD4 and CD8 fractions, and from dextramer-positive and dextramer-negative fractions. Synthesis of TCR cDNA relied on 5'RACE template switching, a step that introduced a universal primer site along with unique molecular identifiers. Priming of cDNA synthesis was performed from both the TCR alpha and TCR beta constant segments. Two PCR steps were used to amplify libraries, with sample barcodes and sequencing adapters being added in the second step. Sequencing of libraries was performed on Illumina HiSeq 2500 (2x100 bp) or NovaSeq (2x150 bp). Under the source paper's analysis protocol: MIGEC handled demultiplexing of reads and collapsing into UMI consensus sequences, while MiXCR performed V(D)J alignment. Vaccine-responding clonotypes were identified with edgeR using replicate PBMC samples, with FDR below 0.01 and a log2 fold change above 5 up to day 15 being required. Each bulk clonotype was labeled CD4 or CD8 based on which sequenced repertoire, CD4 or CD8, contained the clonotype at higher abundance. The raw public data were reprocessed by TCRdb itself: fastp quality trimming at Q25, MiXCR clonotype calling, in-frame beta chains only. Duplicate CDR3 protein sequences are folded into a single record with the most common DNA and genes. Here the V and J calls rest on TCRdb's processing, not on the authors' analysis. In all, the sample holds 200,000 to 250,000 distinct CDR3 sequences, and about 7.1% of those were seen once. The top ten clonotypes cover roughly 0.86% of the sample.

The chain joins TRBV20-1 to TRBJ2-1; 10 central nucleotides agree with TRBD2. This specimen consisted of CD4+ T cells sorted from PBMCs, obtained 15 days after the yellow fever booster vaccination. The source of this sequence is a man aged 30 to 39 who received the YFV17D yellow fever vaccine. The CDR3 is CSARGQLAGLNEQFF. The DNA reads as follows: TGCAGTGCTAGAGGCCAACTAGCGGGACTCAATGAGCAGTTCTTC.